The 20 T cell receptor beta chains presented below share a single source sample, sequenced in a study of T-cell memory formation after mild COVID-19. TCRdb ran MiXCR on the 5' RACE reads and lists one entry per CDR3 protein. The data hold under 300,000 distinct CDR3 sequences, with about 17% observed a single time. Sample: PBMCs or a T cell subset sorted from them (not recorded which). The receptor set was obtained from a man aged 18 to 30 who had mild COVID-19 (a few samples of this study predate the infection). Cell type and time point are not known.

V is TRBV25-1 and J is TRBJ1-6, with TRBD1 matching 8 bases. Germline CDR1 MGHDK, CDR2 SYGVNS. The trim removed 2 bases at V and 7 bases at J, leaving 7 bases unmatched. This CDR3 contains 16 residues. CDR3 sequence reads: CASSERAGGENSPLHF. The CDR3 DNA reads TGTGCCAGCAGTGAACGGGCAGGGGGCGAAAATTCACCCCTCCACTTT. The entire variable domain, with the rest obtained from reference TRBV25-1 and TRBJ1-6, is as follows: EADIYQTPRYLVIGTGKKITLECSQTMGHDKMYWYQQDPGMELHLIHYSYGVNSTEKGDLSSESTVSRIRTEHFPLTLESARPSHTSQYLCASSERAGGENSPLHFGNGTRLTVT.

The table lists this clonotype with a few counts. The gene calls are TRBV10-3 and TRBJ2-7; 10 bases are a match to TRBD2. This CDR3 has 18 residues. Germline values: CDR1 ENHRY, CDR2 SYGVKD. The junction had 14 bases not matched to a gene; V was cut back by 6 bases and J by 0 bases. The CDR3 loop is CAIRKGLAGAQSSYEQYF. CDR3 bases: TGTGCCATCAGAAAAGGTCTAGCGGGGGCCCAGAGCTCCTACGAGCAGTACTTC.

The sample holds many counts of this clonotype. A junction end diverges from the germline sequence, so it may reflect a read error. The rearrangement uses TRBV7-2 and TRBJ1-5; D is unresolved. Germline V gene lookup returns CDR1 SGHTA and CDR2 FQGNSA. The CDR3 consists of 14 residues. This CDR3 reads CASSFGPSTQPQHF. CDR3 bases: TGTGCCAGCAGCTTCGGTCCTAGCACTCAGCCCCAGCATTTT.

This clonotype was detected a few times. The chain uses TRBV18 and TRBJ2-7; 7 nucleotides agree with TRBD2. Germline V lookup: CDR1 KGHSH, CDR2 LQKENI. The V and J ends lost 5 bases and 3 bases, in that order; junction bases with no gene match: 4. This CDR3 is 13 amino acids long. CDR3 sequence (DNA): TGTGCCAGCTCATCCGGGACTAACTACGAGCAGTACTTC. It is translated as CASSSGTNYEQYF.

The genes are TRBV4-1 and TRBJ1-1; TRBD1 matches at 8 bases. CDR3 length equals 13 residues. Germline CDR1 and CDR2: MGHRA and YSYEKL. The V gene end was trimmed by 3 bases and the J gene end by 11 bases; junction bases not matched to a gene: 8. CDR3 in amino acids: CASSQLPGGSAFF. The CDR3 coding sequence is TGCGCCAGCAGCCAGCTCCCAGGGGGCTCGGCTTTCTTT.

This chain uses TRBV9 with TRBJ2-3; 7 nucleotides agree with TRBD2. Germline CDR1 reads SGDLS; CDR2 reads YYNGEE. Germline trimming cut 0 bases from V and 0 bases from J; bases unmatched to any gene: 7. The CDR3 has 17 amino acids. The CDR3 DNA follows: TGTGCCAGCAGCGTAGACCCCAGCGGGGCAAGCACAGATACGCAGTATTTT. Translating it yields CASSVDPSGASTDTQYF.

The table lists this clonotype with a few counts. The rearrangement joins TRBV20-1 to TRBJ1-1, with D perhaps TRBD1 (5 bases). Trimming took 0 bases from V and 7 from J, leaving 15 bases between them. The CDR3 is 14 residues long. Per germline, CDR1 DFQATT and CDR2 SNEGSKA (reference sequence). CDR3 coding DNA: TGCAGTGCTAGAGATTATGGGGGAGGCGATGAAGCTTTCTTT. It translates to CSARDYGGGDEAFF.

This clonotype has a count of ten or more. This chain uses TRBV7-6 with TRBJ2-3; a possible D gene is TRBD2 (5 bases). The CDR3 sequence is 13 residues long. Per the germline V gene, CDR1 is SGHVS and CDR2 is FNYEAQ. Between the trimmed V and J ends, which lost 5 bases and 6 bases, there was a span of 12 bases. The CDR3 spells CASSPWESDTQYF. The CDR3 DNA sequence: TGTGCCAGCAGCCCTTGGGAGTCGGATACGCAGTATTTT. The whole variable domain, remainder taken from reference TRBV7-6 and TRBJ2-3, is GAGVSQSPRYKVTKRGQDVALRCDPISGHVSLYWYRQALGQGPEFLTYFNYEAQQDKSGLPNDRFSAERPEGSISTLTIQRTEQRDSAMYRCASSPWESDTQYFGPGTRLTVL.

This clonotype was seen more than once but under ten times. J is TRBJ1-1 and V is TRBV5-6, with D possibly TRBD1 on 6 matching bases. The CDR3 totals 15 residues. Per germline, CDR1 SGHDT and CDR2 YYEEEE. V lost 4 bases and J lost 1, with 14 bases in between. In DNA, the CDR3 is TGTGCCAGCAGCCTTCCGACAGGCCAGAACACTGAAGCTTTCTTT. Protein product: CASSLPTGQNTEAFF.

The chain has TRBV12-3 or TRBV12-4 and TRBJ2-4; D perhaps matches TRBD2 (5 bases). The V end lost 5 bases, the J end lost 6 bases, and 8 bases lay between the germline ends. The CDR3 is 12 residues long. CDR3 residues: CASSADSNIQYF. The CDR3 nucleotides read TGTGCCAGCAGTGCGGACTCAAACATTCAGTACTTC.

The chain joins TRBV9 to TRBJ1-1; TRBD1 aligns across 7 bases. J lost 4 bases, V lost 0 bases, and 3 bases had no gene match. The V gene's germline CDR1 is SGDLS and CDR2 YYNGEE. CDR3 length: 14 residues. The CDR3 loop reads CASSVGGQITEAFF. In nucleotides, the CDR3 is TGTGCCAGCAGCGTAGGGGGACAGATCACTGAAGCTTTCTTT. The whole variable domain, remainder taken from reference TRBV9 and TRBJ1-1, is DSGVTQTPKHLITATGQRVTLRCSPRSGDLSVYWYQQSLDQGLQFLIQYYNGEERAKGNILERFSAQQFPDLHSELNLSSLELGDSALYFCASSVGGQITEAFFGQGTRLTVV.

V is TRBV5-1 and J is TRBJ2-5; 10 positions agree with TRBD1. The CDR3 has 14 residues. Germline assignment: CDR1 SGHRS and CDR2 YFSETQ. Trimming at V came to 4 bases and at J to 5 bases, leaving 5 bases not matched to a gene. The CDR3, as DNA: TGCGCCAGCAGCCTGGACAGGGGGGCTGAGACCCAGTACTTC. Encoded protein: CASSLDRGAETQYF.

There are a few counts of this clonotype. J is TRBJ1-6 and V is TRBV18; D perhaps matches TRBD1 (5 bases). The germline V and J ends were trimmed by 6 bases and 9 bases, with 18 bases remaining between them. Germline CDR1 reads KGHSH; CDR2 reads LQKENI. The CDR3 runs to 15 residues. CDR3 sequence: CASSPRGAASSPLHF. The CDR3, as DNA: TGTGCCAGCTCTCCCCGCGGGGCAGCCTCTTCACCCCTCCACTTT.

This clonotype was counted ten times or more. In DNA form, the CDR3 reads TGTGCCAGCAGCTTGGGGATAAACACTGAAGCTTTCTTT. This gives the protein CASSLGINTEAFF. This chain connects TRBV7-2 to TRBJ1-1; D unclear. CDR3 length equals 13 residues. Germline CDR1 SGHTA, CDR2 FQGNSA. Between the trimmed V and J ends, which lost 3 bases and 2 bases, there was a span of 7 bases.

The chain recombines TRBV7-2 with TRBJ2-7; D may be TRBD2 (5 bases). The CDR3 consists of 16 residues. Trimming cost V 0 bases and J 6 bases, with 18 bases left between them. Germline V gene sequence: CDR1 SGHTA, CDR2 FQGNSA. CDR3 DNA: TGTGCCAGCAGCTTAGCCGGGGAGACCAAGCGGCTCGAGCAGTACTTC. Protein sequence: CASSLAGETKRLEQYF.

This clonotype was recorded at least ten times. In DNA form, the CDR3 reads TGTGCCAGCAGAGAGCGAAATGAGCAGTTCTTC. It is translated as CASRERNEQFF. This sequence joins TRBV12-3 or TRBV12-4 and TRBJ2-1; D gene ambiguous. Trimming removed 6 bases from V and 7 bases from J, with 7 bases in between. CDR3 length: 11 residues.

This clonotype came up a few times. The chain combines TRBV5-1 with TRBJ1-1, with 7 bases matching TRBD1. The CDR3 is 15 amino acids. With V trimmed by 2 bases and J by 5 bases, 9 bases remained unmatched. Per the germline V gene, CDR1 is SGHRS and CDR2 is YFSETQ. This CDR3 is CASSLTGERRTEAFF. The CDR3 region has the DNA TGCGCCAGCAGCTTAACAGGGGAAAGGAGGACTGAAGCTTTCTTT.

The DNA of the CDR3 is TGTGCCAGCAGCCGCACCGGGACAGGGGATGAAAAACTGTTTTTT. Translation gives CASSRTGTGDEKLFF. The chain has TRBV5-5 and TRBJ1-4; 10 bases map to TRBD1. Trimming removed 4 bases from V and 6 bases from J; junction bases left unmatched: 6. Germline V gene lookup returns CDR1 SGHKS and CDR2 YYEKEE (reference sequence). This CDR3 is built from 15 residues.

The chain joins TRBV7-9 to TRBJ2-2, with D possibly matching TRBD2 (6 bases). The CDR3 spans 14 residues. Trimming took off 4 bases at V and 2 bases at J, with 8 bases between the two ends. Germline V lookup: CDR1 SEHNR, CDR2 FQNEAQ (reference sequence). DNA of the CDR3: TGTGCCAGCAGCTCCGGACTAAACACCGGGGAGCTGTTTTTT. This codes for CASSSGLNTGELFF.

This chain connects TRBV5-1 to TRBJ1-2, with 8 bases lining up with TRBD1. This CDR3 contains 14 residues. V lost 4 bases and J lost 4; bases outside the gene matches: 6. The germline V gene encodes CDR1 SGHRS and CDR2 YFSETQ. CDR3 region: CASSREGQVYGYTF. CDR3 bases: TGCGCCAGCAGCAGAGAGGGACAGGTCTATGGCTACACCTTC.